This T cell receptor (beta chain) was identified during a study of T cell responses to AZD1222 COVID-19 vaccine. Broader study findings: The sample set comprised mostly white British donors with more females, and clonal diversity was possibly underestimated.

Per germline, CDR1 SGHRS and CDR2 YFSETQ. The CDR3 extends over 15 amino acids. With 2 bases clipped from V and 3 bases from J, the junction kept 2 bases outside the gene matches. Comments on this clone: Antigen specificity is unknown.

TCRdb's table, derived via immunoSEQ multiplex PCR, lists solely in-frame clones and lacks some. The repertoire consists of under 150,000 clones, with over 90% occurring once and the leading ten covering around 0.91%. Sequenced here: peripheral blood, sampled on day 0 of AZD1222 vaccination. The chain recombines TRBV5-1 with TRBJ2-5; 12 bases map to TRBD2. The sequence derives from an adult in good health. As DNA, the CDR3 is TGCGCCAGCAGCTTCTCTAGCGGGGGGGAAGAGACCCAGTACTTC. Protein sequence: CASSFSSGGEETQYF.